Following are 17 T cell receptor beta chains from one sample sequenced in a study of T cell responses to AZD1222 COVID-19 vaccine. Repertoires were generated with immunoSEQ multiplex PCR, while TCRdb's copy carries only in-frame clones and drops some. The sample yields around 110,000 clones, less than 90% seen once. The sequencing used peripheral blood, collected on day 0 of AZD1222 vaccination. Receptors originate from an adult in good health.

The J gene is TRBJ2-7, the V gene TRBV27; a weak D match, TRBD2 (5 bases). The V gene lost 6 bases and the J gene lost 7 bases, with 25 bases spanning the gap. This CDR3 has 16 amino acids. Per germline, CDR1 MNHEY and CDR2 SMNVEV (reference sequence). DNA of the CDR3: TGTGCCAGCAGCCCCTCGGAAGGTCCGCTAGCTGTGGAGCAGTACTTC. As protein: CASSPSEGPLAVEQYF.

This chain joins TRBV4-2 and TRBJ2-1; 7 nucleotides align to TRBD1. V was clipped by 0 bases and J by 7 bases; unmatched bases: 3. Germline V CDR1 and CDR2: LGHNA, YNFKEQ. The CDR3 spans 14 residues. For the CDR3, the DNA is TGTGCCAGCAGCCAAGAGACAGGGTCAAATGAGCAGTTCTTC. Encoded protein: CASSQETGSNEQFF.

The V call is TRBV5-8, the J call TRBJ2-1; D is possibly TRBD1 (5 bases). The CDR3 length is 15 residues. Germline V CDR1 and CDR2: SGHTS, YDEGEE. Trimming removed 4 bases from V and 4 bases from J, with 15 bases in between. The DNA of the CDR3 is TGTGCCAGCAGCCATGGGAACCAGGGTTACAATGAGCAGTTCTTC. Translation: CASSHGNQGYNEQFF.

This CDR3 reads CASSLDFAKNIQYF. In nucleotides, the CDR3 is TGTGCCAGCAGTCTTGACTTTGCCAAAAACATTCAGTACTTC. V gene TRBV28 combines with J gene TRBJ2-4; D gene uncertain. This CDR3 is 14 amino acids long. V shed 5 bases and J shed 1 base, with 9 bases lying between them. In germline, CDR1 is MDHEN, CDR2 SYDVKM.

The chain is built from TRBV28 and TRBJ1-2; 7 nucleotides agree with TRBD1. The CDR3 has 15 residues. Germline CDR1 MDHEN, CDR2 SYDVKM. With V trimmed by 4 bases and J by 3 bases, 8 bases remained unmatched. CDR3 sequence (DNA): TGTGCCAGCAGTTCAGCCCAGGGGGGTTACTATGGCTACACCTTC. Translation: CASSSAQGGYYGYTF.

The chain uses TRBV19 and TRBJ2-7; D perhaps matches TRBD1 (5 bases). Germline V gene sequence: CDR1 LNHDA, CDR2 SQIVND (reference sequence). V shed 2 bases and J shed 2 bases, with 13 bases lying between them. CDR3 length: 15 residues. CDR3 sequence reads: CASSIIGQGTYEQYF. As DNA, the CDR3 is TGTGCCAGTAGTATAATTGGGCAGGGAACCTACGAGCAGTACTTC.

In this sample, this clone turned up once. CDR3 in DNA: TGTGCCAGTAGTGGACGAAAGATTGTTAATGAAAAACTGTTTTTT. Translated: CASSGRKIVNEKLFF. The chain has TRBV19 and TRBJ1-4; D is uncertain. This CDR3 region has 15 residues. The germline gives CDR1 LNHDA, CDR2 SQIVND (reference sequence). The germline V and J ends were trimmed by 5 bases and 4 bases, with 14 bases remaining between them.

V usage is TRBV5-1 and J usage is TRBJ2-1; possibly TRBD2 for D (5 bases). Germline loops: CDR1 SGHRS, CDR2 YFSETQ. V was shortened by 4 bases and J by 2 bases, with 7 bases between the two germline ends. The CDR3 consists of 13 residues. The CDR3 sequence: CASSRGTYNEQFF. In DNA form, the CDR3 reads TGCGCCAGCAGCCGGGGAACCTACAATGAGCAGTTCTTC.

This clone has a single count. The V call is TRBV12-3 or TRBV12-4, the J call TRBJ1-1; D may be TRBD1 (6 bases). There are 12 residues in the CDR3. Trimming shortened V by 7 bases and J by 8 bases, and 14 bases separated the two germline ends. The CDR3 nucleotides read TGTGCCAGCACCCACGGCGGGACAGAAGCTTTCTTT. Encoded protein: CASTHGGTEAFF.

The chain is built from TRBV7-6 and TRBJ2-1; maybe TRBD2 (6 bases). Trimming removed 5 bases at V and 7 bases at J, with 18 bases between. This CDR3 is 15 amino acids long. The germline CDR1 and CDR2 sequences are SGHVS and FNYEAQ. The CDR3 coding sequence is TGTGCCAGCAGCGCACCGGGCGGGAACCGTAATGAGCAGTTCTTC. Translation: CASSAPGGNRNEQFF.

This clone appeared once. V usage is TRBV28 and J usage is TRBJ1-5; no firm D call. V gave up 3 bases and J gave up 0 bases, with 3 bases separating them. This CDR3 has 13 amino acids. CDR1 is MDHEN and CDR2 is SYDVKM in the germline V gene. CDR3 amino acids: CASSFFSNQPQHF. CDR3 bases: TGTGCCAGCAGTTTTTTTAGCAATCAGCCCCAGCATTTT. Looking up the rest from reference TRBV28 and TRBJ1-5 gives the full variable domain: DVKVTQSSRYLVKRTGEKVFLECVQDMDHENMFWYRQDPGLGLRLIYFSYDVKMKEKGDIPEGYSVSREKKERFSLILESASTNQTSMYLCASSFFSNQPQHFGDGTRLSIL.

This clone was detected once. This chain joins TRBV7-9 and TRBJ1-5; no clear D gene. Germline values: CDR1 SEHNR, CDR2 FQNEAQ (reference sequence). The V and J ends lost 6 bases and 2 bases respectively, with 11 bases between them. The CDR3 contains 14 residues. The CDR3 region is CASSQDGGNQPQHF. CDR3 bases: TGTGCCAGCAGTCAGGACGGGGGCAATCAGCCCCAGCATTTT.

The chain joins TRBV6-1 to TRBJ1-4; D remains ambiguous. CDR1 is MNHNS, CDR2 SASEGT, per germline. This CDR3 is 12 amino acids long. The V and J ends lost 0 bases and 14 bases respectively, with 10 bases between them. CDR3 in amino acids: CASSEAYRFLFF. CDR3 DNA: TGTGCCAGCAGTGAAGCCTATCGCTTCCTGTTTTTT.

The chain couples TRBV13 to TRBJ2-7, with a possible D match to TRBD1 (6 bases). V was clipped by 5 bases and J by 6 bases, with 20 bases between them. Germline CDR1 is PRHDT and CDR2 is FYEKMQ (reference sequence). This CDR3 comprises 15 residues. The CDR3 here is CASSSDPGTTGEQYF. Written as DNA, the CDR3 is TGTGCCAGCAGCAGCGATCCCGGGACAACTGGCGAGCAGTACTTC.

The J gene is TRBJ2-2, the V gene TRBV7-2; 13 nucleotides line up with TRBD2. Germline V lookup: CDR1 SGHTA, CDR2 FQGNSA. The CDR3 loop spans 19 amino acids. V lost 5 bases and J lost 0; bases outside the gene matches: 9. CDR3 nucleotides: TGTGCCAGCAGCAAAATCCGGGGACTAGCGGGGTCGAACACCGGGGAGCTGTTTTTT. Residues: CASSKIRGLAGSNTGELFF.

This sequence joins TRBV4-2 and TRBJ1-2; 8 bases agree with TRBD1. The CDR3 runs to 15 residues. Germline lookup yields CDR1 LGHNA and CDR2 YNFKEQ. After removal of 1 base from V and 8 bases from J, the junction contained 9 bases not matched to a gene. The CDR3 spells CASSQAQGERDGYTF. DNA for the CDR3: TGTGCCAGCAGCCAAGCACAGGGGGAACGGGACGGCTACACCTTC.

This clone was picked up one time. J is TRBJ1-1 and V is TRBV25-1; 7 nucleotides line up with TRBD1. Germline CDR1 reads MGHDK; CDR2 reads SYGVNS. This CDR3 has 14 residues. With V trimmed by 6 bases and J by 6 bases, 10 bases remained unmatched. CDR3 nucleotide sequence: TGTGCCAGCAGGTGGGACAGTCCTTGGGCTGAAGCTTTCTTT. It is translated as CASRWDSPWAEAFF.